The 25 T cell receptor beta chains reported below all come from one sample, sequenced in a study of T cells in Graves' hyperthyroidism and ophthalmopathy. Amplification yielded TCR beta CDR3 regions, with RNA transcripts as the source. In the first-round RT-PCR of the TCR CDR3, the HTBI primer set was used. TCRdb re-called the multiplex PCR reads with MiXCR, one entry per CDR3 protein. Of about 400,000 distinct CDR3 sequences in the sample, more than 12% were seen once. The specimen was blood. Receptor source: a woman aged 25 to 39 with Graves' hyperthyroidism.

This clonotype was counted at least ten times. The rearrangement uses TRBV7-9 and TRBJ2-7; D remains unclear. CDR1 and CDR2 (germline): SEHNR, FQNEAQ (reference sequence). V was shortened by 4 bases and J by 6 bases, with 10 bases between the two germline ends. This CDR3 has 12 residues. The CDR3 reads CASSSGVREQYF. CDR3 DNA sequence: TGTGCCAGCAGCTCTGGGGTACGCGAGCAGTACTTC. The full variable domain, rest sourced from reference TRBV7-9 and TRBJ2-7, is DTGVSQNPRHKITKRGQNVTFRCDPISEHNRLYWYRQTLGQGPEFLTYFQNEAQLEKSRLLSDRFSAERPKGSFSTLEIQRTEQGDSAMYLCASSSGVREQYFGPGTRLTVT.

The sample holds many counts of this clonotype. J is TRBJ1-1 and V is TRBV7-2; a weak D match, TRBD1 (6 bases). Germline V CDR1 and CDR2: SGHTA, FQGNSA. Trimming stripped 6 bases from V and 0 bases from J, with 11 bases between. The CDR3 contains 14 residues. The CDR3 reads CASSSGEMNTEAFF. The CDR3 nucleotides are TGTGCCAGCAGTTCAGGGGAGATGAACACTGAAGCTTTCTTT.

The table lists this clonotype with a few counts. The chain's CDR3 is CASSLSEGGNIQYF. Written as DNA, the CDR3 is TGTGCCAGCAGCCTAAGCGAGGGGGGAAACATTCAGTACTTC. The chain carries TRBV14 and TRBJ2-4; either TRBD1 or TRBD2 may supply D (6 bases each). Germline-derived CDR1 and CDR2 are SGHDN and FVKESK. The CDR3 is 14 residues long. V was clipped by 4 bases and J by 6 bases, with 13 bases between them. Using reference TRBV14 and TRBJ2-4 for the parts outside the CDR3, the full variable domain is EAGVTQFPSHSVIEKGQTVTLRCDPISGHDNLYWYRRVMGKEIKFLLHFVKESKQDESGMPNNRFLAERTGGTYSTLKVQPAELEDSGVYFCASSLSEGGNIQYFGAGTRLSVL.

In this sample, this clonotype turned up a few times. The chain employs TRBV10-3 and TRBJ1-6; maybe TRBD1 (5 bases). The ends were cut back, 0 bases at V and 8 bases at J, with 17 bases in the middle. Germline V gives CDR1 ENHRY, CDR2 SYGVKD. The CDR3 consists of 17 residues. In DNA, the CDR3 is TGTGCCATCAGTGAGTCTAAAGGGGACCCGGCGGATTCACCCCTCCACTTT. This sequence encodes CAISESKGDPADSPLHF.

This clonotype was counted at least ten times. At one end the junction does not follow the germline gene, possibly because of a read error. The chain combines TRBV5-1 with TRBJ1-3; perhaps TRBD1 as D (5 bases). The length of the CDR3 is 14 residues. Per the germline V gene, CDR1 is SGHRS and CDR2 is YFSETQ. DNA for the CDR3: TGTGCCAGCAGCTTAGGAGGGGCTGGAAACACCATATATTTT. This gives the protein CASSLGGAGNTIYF.

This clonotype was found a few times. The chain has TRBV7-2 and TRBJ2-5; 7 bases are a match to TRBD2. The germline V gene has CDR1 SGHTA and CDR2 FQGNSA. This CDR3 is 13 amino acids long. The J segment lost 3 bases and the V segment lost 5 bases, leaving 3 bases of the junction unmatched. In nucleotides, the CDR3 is TGTGCCAGCAGCGTAACTAGCGAAGAGACCCAGTACTTC. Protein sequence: CASSVTSEETQYF. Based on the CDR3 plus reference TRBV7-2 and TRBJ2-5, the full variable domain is GAGVSQSPSNKVTEKGKDVELRCDPISGHTALYWYRQSLGQGLEFLIYFQGNSAPDKSGLPSDRFSAERTGGSVSTLTIQRTQQEDSAVYLCASSVTSEETQYFGPGTRLLVL.

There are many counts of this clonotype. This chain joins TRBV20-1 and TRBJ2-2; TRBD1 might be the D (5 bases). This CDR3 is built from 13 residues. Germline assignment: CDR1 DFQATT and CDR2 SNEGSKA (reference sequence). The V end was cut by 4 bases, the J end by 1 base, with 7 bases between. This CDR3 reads CSATQGNTGELFF. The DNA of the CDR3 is TGCAGTGCTACTCAGGGGAACACCGGGGAGCTGTTTTTT.

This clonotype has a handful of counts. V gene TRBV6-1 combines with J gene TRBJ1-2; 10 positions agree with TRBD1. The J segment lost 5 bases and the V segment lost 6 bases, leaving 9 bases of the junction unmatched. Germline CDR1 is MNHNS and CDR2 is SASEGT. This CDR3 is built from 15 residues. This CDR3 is CASRDGGQGNYGYTF. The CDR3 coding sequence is TGTGCCAGCAGGGATGGGGGACAGGGGAATTATGGCTACACCTTC.

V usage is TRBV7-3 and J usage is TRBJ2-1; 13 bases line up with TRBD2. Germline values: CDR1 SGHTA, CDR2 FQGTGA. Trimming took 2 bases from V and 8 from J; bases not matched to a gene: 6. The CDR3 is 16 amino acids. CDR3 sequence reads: CASSLLSTSGRHEQFF. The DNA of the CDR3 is TGTGCCAGCAGCTTATTGTCGACTAGCGGGAGGCATGAGCAGTTCTTC. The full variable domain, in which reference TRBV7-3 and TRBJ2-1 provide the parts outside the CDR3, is GAGVSQTPSNKVTEKGKYVELRCDPISGHTALYWYRQSLGQGPEFLIYFQGTGAADDSGLPNDRFFAVRPEGSVSTLKIQRTERGDSAVYLCASSLLSTSGRHEQFFGPGTRLTVL.

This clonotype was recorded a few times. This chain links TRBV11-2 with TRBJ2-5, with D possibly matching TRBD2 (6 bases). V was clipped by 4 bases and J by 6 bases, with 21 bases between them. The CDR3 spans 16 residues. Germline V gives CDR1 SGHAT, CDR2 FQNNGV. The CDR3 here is CASSSPRGRGGKTQYF. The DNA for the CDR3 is TGTGCCAGCAGCTCCCCCCGTGGCAGAGGAGGGAAGACCCAGTACTTC.

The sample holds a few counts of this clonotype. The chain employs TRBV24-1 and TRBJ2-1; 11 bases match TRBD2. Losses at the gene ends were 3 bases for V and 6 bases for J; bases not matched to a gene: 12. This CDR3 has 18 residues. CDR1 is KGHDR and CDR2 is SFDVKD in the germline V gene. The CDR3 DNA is TGTGCCACCAGTGATGGGACTAGCGGTTCGTCTAGAGGCAATGAGCAGTTCTTC. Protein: CATSDGTSGSSRGNEQFF.

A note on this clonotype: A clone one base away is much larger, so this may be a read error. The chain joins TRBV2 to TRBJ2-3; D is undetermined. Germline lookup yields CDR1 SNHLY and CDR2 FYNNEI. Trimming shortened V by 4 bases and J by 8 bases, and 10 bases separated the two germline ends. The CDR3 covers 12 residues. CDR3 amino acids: CASSAERATQYF. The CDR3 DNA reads TGTGCCAGCAGTGCGGAGCGTGCTACGCAGTATTTT.

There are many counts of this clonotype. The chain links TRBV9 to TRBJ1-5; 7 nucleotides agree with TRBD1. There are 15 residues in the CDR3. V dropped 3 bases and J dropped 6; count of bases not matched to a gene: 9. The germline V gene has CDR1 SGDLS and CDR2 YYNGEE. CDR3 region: CASSETGDSIQPQHF. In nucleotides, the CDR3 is TGTGCCAGCAGCGAAACAGGGGATTCTATTCAGCCCCAGCATTTT.

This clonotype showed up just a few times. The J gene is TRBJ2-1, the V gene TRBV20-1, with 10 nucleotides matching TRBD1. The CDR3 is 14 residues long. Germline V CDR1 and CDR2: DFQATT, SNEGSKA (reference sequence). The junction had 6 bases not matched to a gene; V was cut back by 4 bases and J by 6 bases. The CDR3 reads CSATPGQGFNEQFF. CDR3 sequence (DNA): TGCAGTGCTACCCCGGGACAGGGGTTCAATGAGCAGTTCTTC.

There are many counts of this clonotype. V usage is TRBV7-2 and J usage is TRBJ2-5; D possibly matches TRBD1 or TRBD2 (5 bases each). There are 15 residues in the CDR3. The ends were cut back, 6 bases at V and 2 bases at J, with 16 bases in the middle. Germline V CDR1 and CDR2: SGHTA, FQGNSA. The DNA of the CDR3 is TGTGCCAGCAGTTCCAGGGACCTTCCTCAAGAGACCCAGTACTTC. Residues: CASSSRDLPQETQYF.

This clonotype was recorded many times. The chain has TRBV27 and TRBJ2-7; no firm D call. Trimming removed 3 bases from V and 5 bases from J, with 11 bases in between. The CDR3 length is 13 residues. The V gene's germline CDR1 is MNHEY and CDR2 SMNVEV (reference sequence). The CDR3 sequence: CASSFLRTNEQYF. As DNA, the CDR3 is TGTGCCAGCAGTTTCCTAAGAACGAACGAGCAGTACTTC.

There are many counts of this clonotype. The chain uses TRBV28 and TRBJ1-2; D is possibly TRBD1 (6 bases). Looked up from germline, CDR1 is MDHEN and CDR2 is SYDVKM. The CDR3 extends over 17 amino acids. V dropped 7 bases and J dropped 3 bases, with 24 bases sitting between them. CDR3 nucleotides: TGTGCCAGCACCCCTTCGGGGGGCGGCTGGGAATACTATGGCTACACCTTC. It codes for CASTPSGGGWEYYGYTF.

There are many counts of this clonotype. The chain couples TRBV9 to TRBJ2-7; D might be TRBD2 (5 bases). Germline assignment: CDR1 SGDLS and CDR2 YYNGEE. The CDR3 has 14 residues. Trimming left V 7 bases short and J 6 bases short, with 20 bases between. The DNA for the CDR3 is TGTGCCAGCGGCCCGAGCAGCCGCGGGCCCGAGCAGTACTTC. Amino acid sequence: CASGPSSRGPEQYF. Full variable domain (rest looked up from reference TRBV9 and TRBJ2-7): DSGVTQTPKHLITATGQRVTLRCSPRSGDLSVYWYQQSLDQGLQFLIQYYNGEERAKGNILERFSAQQFPDLHSELNLSSLELGDSALYFCASGPSSRGPEQYFGPGTRLTVT.

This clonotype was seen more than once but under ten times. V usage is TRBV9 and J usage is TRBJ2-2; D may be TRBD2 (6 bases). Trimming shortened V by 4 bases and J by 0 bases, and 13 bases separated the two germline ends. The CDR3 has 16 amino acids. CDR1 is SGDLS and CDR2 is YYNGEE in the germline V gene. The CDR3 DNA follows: TGTGCCAGCAGCTACGACGGGGGATCGAACACCGGGGAGCTGTTTTTT. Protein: CASSYDGGSNTGELFF.

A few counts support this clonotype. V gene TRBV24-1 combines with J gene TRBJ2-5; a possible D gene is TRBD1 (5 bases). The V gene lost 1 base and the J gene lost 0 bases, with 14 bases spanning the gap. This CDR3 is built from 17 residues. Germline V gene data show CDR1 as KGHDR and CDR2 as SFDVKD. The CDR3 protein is CATSDFPPRQNQETQYF. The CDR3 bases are TGTGCCACCAGTGATTTTCCCCCACGACAGAACCAAGAGACCCAGTACTTC.

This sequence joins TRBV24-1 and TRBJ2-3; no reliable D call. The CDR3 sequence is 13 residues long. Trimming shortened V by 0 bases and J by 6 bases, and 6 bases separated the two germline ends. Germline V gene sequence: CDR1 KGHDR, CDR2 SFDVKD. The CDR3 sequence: CATSDLRGDTQYF. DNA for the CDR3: TGTGCCACCAGTGATTTGCGTGGGGATACGCAGTATTTT.

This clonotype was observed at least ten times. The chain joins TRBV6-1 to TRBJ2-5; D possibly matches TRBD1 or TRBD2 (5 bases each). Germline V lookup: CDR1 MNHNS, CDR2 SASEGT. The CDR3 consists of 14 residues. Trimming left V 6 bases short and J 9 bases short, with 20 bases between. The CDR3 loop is CASSNAGTLGAQYF. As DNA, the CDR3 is TGTGCCAGCAGCAACGCTGGGACGCTAGGGGCCCAGTACTTC.

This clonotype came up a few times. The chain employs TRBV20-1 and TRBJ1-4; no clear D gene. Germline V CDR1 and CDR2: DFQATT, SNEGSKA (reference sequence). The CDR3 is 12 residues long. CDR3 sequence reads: CSGYSKSEKLFF. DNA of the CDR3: TGCAGCGGCTATTCCAAGAGCGAAAAACTGTTTTTT.

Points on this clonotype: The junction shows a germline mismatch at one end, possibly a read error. Here the CDR3 DNA reads TGTGCCAGCACCGTCCCGGTCGAGACAACGTCCGACTTC. Its translation is CASTVPVETTSDF. The chain is built from TRBV9 and TRBJ2-6, with D uncertain. CDR3 length: 13 residues. CDR1 and CDR2 from the germline V gene are SGDLS and YYNGEE.

The CDR3 DNA is TGTGCCAGCAGCTTAGGGTTAGGGGGCTACGAGCAGTACTTC. This codes for CASSLGLGGYEQYF. The rearrangement links TRBV7-6 to TRBJ2-7; possibly TRBD1 for D (6 bases). This CDR3 contains 14 residues. The V gene lost 1 base and the J gene lost 3 bases, with 10 bases spanning the gap. CDR1 SGHVS and CDR2 FNYEAQ come from the germline V gene. Combining the CDR3 with reference TRBV7-6 and TRBJ2-7 gives the whole variable domain GAGVSQSPRYKVTKRGQDVALRCDPISGHVSLYWYRQALGQGPEFLTYFNYEAQQDKSGLPNDRFSAERPEGSISTLTIQRTEQRDSAMYRCASSLGLGGYEQYFGPGTRLTVT.